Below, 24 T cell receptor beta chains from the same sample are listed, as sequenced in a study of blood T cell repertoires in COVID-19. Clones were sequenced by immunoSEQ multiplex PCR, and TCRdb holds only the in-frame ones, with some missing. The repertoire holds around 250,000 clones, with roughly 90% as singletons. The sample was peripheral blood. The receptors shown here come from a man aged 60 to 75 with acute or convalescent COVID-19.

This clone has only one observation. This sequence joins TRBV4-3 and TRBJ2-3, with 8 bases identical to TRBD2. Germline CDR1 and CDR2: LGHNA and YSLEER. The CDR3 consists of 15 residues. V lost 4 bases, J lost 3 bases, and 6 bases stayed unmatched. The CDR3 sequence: CASSPPGGRTDTQYF. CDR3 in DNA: TGCGCCAGCAGCCCCCCCGGCGGGAGGACAGATACGCAGTATTTT.

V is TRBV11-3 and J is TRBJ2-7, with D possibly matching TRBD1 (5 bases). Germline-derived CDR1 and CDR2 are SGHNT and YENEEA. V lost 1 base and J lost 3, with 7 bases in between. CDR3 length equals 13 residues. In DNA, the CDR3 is TGTGCCAGCAGCTTAGTCAGGGTCTACGAGCAGTACTTC. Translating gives CASSLVRVYEQYF.

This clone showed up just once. CDR3 protein: CASSQDRGPETQYF. The CDR3 region has the DNA TGTGCCAGCAGCCAAGACAGGGGGCCCGAGACCCAGTACTTC. V and J are TRBV4-2 and TRBJ2-5; 8 bases match TRBD1. CDR1 LGHNA and CDR2 YNFKEQ come from the germline V gene. With V trimmed by 0 bases and J by 5 bases, 2 bases remained unmatched. The CDR3 has 14 residues.

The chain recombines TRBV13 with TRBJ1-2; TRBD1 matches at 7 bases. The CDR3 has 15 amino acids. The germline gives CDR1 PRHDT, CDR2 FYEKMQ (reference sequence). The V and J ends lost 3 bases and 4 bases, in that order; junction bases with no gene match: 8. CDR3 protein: CASSFWTGPFYGYTF. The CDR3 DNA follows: TGTGCCAGCAGCTTCTGGACAGGCCCCTTCTATGGCTACACCTTC.

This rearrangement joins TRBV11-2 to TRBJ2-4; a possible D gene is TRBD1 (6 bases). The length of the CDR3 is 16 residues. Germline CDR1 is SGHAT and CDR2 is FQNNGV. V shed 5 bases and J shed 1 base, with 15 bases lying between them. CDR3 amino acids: CASSHWGRKAKNIQYF. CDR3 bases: TGTGCCAGCAGCCACTGGGGGCGCAAGGCCAAAAACATTCAGTACTTC.

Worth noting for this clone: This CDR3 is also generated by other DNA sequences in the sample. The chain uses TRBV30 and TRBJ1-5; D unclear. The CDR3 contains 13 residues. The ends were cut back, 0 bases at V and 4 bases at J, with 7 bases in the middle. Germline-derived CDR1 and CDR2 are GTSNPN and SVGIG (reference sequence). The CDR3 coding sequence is TGTGCCTGGAGTGTATCCCCAAATCAGCCCCAGCATTTT. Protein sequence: CAWSVSPNQPQHF.

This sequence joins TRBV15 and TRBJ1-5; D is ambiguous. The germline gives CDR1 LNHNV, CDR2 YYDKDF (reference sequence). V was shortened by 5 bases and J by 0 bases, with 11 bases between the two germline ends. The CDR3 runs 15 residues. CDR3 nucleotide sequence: TGTGCCACCAGCCCGCAGGCTTATAGCAATCAGCCCCAGCATTTT. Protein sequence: CATSPQAYSNQPQHF.

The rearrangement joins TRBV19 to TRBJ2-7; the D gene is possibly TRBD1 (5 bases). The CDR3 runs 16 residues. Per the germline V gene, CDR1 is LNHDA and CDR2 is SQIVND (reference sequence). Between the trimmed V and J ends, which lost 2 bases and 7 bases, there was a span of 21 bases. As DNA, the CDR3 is TGTGCCAGTAGTATAAGCCTCAGGGCCCTTACGGATGAGCAGTACTTC. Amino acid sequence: CASSISLRALTDEQYF.

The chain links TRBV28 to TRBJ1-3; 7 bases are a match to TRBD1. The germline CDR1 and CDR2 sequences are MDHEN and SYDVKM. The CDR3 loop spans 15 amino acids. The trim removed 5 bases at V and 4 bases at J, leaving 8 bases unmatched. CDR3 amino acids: CASSRSGGLGNTIYF. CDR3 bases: TGTGCCAGCAGTCGATCAGGGGGATTAGGAAACACCATATATTTT.

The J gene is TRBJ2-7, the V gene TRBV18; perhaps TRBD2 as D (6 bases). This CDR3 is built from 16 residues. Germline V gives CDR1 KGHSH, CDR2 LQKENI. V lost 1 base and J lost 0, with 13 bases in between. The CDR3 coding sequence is TGTGCCAGCTCACCACGAGCTGCGGGGAGCTCCTACGAGCAGTACTTC. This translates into CASSPRAAGSSYEQYF.

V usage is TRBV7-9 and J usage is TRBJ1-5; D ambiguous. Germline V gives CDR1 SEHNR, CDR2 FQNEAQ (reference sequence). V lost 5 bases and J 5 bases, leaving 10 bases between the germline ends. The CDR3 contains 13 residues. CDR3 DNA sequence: TGTGCCAGCAGCACCTATGAGGATCAGCCCCAGCATTTT. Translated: CASSTYEDQPQHF.

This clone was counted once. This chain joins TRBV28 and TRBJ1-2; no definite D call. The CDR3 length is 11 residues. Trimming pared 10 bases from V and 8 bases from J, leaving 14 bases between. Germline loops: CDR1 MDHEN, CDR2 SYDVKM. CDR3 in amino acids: CATLLNGGYTF. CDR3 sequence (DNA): TGTGCCACCCTCTTAAACGGGGGCTACACCTTC.

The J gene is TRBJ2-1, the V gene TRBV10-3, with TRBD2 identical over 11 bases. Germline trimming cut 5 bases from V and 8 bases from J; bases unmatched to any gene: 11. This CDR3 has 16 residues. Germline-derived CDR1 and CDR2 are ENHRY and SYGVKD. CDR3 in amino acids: CAISYSGLAAQDEQFF. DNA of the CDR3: TGTGCCATCAGTTACTCGGGACTAGCGGCCCAAGATGAGCAGTTCTTC.

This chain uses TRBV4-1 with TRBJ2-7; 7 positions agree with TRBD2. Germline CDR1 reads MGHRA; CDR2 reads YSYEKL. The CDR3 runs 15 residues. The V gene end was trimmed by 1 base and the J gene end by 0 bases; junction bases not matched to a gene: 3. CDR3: CASSQVRGDSYEQYF. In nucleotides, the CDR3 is TGCGCCAGCAGCCAAGTTCGGGGGGACTCCTACGAGCAGTACTTC.

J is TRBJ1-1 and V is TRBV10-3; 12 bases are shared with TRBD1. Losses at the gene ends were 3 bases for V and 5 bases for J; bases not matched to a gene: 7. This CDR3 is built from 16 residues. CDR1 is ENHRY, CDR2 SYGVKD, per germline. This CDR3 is CAISDGTGGFSTEAFF. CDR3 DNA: TGTGCCATCAGTGATGGGACAGGGGGCTTTAGTACTGAAGCTTTCTTT.

CDR3 loop: CAISESLAGISYNEQFF. The DNA for the CDR3 is TGTGCCATCAGTGAGTCACTAGCGGGCATTTCCTACAATGAGCAGTTCTTC. The V and J genes are TRBV10-3 and TRBJ2-1; 9 nucleotides agree with TRBD2. Germline-derived CDR1 and CDR2 are ENHRY and SYGVKD. The CDR3 extends over 17 amino acids. V trimming: 0 bases; J trimming: 1 base; junction bases outside the gene matches: 4.

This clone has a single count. This CDR3 reads CASSSGGAGTDTQYF. The CDR3 bases are TGCGCCAGCAGCTCGGGTGGAGCTGGCACAGATACGCAGTATTTT. The genes are TRBV5-1 and TRBJ2-3; no reliable D call. Germline-derived CDR1 and CDR2 are SGHRS and YFSETQ. The CDR3 has 15 residues. Trimming pared 3 bases from V and 1 base from J, leaving 12 bases between. Complete variable domain (other parts from reference TRBV5-1 and TRBJ2-3): KAGVTQTPRYLIKTRGQQVTLSCSPISGHRSVSWYQQTPGQGLQFLFEYFSETQRNKGNFPGRFSGRQFSNSRSEMNVSTLELGDSALYLCASSSGGAGTDTQYFGPGTRLTVL.

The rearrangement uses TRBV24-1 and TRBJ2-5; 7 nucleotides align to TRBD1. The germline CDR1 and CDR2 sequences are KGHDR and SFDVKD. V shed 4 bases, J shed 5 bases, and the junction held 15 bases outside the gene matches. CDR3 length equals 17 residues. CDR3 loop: CATSDPRQGSVGETQYF. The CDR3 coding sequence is TGTGCCACCAGTGACCCAAGACAGGGAAGTGTGGGTGAGACCCAGTACTTC.

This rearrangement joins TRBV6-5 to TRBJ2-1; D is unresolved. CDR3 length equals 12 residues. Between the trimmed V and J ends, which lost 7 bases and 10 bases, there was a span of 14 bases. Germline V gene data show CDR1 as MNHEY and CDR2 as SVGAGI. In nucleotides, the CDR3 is TGTGCCAGCACCCTTGGGCACTGGGAGCAGTTCTTC. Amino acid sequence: CASTLGHWEQFF.

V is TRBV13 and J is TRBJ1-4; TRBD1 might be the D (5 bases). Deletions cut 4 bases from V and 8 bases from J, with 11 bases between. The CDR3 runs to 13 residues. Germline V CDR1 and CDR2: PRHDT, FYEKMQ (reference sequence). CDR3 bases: TGTGCCAGCAGCTCGCAGGGAGGAGAAAAACTGTTTTTT. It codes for CASSSQGGEKLFF.

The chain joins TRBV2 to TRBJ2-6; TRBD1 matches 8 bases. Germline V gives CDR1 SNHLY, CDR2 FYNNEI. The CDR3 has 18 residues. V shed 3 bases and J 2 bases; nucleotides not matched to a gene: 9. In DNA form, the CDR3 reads TGTGCCAGCAGTGAGCGTCGGACAGGGCGGCCTGGGGCCAACGTCCTGACTTTC. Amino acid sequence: CASSERRTGRPGANVLTF. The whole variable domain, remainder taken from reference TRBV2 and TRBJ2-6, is EPEVTQTPSHQVTQMGQEVILRCVPISNHLYFYWYRQILGQKVEFLVSFYNNEISEKSEIFDDQFSVERPDGSNFTLKIRSTKLEDSAMYFCASSERRTGRPGANVLTFGAGSRLTVL.

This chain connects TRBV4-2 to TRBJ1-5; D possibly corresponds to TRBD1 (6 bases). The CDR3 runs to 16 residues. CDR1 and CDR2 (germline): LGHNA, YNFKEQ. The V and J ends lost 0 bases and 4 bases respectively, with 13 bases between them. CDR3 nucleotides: TGTGCCAGCAGCCAAGATATAGGGCAGGGGAATCAGCCCCAGCATTTT. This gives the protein CASSQDIGQGNQPQHF.

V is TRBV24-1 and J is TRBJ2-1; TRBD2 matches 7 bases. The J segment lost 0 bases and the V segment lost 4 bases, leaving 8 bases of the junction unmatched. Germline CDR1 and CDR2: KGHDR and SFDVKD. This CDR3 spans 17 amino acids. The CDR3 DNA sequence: TGTGCCACCAGTGACATTAGCGGGCGGAGCTCCTACAATGAGCAGTTCTTC. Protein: CATSDISGRSSYNEQFF.

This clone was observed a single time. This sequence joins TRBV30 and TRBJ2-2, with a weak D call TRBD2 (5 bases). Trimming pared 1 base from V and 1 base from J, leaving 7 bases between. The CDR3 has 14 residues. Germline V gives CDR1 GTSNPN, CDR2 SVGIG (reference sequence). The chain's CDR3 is CAWSDSGNTGELFF. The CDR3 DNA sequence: TGTGCCTGGAGTGACAGCGGGAACACCGGGGAGCTGTTTTTT.